The rows below give T cell receptor beta chains drawn from one sample of a study of beta chain features in type 1 diabetes. Profiled with immunoSEQ multiplex PCR; TCRdb holds only in-frame clones, not every one. Of hundreds of thousands of clones in the sample, 9.3% were seen once. The sample consisted of central memory CD4+ T cells from blood. These receptors were collected from a young man with type 1 diabetes. Both conserved end residues are part of each CDR3. D genes are given only for firm matches. Not all rows give a size; the values are once, few, many and, for expanded clones, a class.

V gene,clone size,D gene,J gene,CDR3 protein,CDR3 DNA
TRBV5-6,few,-,TRBJ1-1,CASSWDPRGDTEAFF,TGTGCCAGCAGCTGGGACCCACGTGGGGACACTGAAGCTTTCTTT
TRBV7-2,-,-,TRBJ2-7,CASSLVPYEQYF,TGTGCCAGCAGCTTAGTCCCGTACGAGCAGTACTTC
TRBV23-1,few,-,TRBJ1-1,CASSRHGPGPTEAFF,TGCGCCAGCAGTCGACATGGGCCCGGGCCCACTGAAGCTTTCTTT
TRBV11-2,-,-,TRBJ2-3,CASSVDPLLGADTQYF,TGTGCCAGCAGCGTTGACCCTCTACTCGGGGCAGATACGCAGTATTTT
TRBV7-2,-,-,TRBJ2-3,CASSLAPGPGGDTQYF,TGTGCCAGCAGCTTAGCACCGGGACCAGGAGGAGATACGCAGTATTTT
TRBV6-5,-,-,TRBJ2-1,CASSYDYNEQFF,TGTGCCAGCAGTTATGACTACAATGAGCAGTTCTTC
TRBV4-3,-,-,TRBJ1-2,CASSQDWAVGAYGYTF,TGCGCCAGCAGCCAAGATTGGGCCGTGGGTGCCTATGGCTACACCTTC
TRBV7-2,few,TRBD2,TRBJ2-1,CASSLTGGSHEQFF,TGTGCCAGCAGCTTAACGGGGGGGTCCCATGAGCAGTTCTTC
TRBV30,-,TRBD1,TRBJ1-5,CAWSLTGNQPQHF,TGTGCCTGGAGCCTGACAGGGAATCAGCCCCAGCATTTT
TRBV29-1,-,TRBD2,TRBJ2-3,CSALRTSGTDTQYF,TGCAGCGCCCTTAGGACTAGCGGCACAGATACGCAGTATTTT
TRBV4-3,few,TRBD1,TRBJ1-6,CASSQWDSNSPLHF,TGCGCCAGCAGCCAATGGGACAGTAATTCACCCCTCCACTTT
TRBV18,many,TRBD1,TRBJ2-5,CASSPGQGVETQYF,TGTGCCAGCTCACCAGGACAGGGGGTGGAGACCCAGTACTTC
TRBV2,few,-,TRBJ2-7,CASEEGKQGRQQYF,TGTGCCAGCGAAGAGGGCAAACAGGGTAGGCAGCAGTACTTC
TRBV7-9,-,-,TRBJ1-3,CASTTVRGNTIYF,TGTGCCAGCACTACAGTGAGAGGAAACACCATATATTTT
TRBV11-2,-,TRBD1,TRBJ2-1,CASSPMTGVSYNEQFF,TGTGCCAGCAGCCCTATGACAGGGGTCTCCTACAATGAGCAGTTCTTC
TRBV28,-,-,TRBJ1-2,CASSLGGYGYTF,TGTGCCAGCAGTTTGGGCGGCTATGGCTACACCTTC
TRBV11-2,few,-,TRBJ2-7,CASSRTRVGYEQYF,TGTGCCAGCAGCCGGACCCGGGTTGGCTACGAGCAGTACTTC
TRBV5-6,few,TRBD1,TRBJ1-6,CASSRTGGNSPLHF,TGTGCCAGCAGCCGAACAGGGGGAAATTCACCCCTCCACTTT
TRBV2,few,TRBD1,TRBJ1-2,CASSGDSNLNYGYTF,TGTGCCAGCAGCGGGGACAGCAATCTTAACTATGGCTACACCTTC
TRBV7-2,-,-,TRBJ1-1,CASSVSARGNTEAFF,TGTGCCAGCAGCGTAAGTGCACGGGGCAACACTGAAGCTTTCTTT
TRBV9,many,-,TRBJ2-2,CASSVAVPGAGELFF,TGTGCCAGCAGCGTAGCGGTCCCGGGCGCCGGGGAGCTGTTTTTT
TRBV14,many,-,TRBJ1-2,CASSQVGYGYTF,TGTGCCAGCAGCCAAGTCGGATATGGCTACACCTTC